Listed here are 17 T cell receptor beta chains from one sample, sequenced in a study of T cells expressing NK-cell markers. TCRdb reprocessed the 5' RACE reads, with one entry per CDR3 protein and no DNA. The sample features roughly 150,000 distinct CDR3 sequences, with less than 20% in its top ten. Sequenced material: blood T cells: a sorted CD56 or NKG2C T cell subset, CD4+ or CD8+ T cells, or bulk PBMC T cells (not recorded which). These TCRs come from a woman aged 18-70 years in good health.

The CDR3 reads CSAASTNTGELFF. This sequence joins TRBV20-1 and TRBJ2-2. The CDR3 spans 13 residues. CDR1 is DFQATT, CDR2 SNEGSKA, per germline (reference sequence).

The chain combines TRBV2 with TRBJ2-5; the D call of TRBD2 rests on TCRdb alone, since no DNA is present to check it. This CDR3 is built from 16 residues. Germline CDR1 SNHLY, CDR2 FYNNEI. CDR3 in amino acids: CASSDPTPLIQETQYF.

This chain connects TRBV29-1 to TRBJ2-7; absent DNA, TCRdb's TRBD1 call cannot be checked. This CDR3 contains 13 residues. The germline V gene encodes CDR1 SQVTM and CDR2 ANQGSEA. Here the CDR3 reads CSAGQGGGYEQYF.

V gene TRBV11-2 combines with J gene TRBJ1-2; the D call from TCRdb, TRBD1, cannot be confirmed without DNA. CDR3 length: 14 residues. Germline V lookup: CDR1 SGHAT, CDR2 FQNNGV. Here the CDR3 reads CASSSADPGYGYTF.

The chain combines TRBV28 with TRBJ2-7; TCRdb's D call, TRBD1, is unchecked because there is no DNA. The V gene's germline CDR1 is MDHEN and CDR2 SYDVKM. The CDR3 has 12 amino acids. The CDR3 region is CASRTGYYEQYF.

The rearrangement links TRBV2 to TRBJ2-7; TCRdb's D call, TRBD2, is unchecked because there is no DNA. CDR1 and CDR2 from the germline V gene are SNHLY and FYNNEI. The CDR3 consists of 14 residues. The CDR3: CASKRSGGIYEQYF.

V and J are TRBV5-5 and TRBJ1-2; as DNA is missing, the TRBD1 call by TCRdb cannot be tested. Germline values: CDR1 SGHKS, CDR2 YYEKEE (reference sequence). The CDR3 length is 17 residues. CDR3: CASTLLGHPRTNYGYTF.

J is TRBJ2-1 and V is TRBV10-3; without DNA, the TCRdb call of TRBD2 cannot be checked. The CDR3 consists of 14 residues. Germline-derived CDR1 and CDR2 are ENHRY and SYGVKD. The CDR3 region is CAISVRAGINEQFF.

The CDR3: CASSHSPTGDNEQFF. The chain has TRBV4-1 and TRBJ2-1; TCRdb calls TRBD1, which cannot be checked without DNA. CDR1 and CDR2 (germline): MGHRA, YSYEKL. This CDR3 contains 15 residues.

This chain joins TRBV7-9 and TRBJ2-7; TCRdb picks TRBD1, but there is no DNA to check that call. Germline-derived CDR1 and CDR2 are SEHNR and FQNEAQ (reference sequence). CDR3 length: 13 amino acids. CDR3: CASSLVGGTEQYF.

This chain joins TRBV4-1 and TRBJ2-2; with no DNA, the TCRdb D assignment of TRBD1 cannot be verified. The CDR3 totals 18 residues. Per germline, CDR1 MGHRA and CDR2 YSYEKL. The CDR3: CASSQERDRGRGTGELFF.

The V call is TRBV5-1, the J call TRBJ1-2; TCRdb gives TRBD1 as the D gene, but with no DNA this cannot be confirmed. The germline CDR1 and CDR2 sequences are SGHRS and YFSETQ. The CDR3 is made up of 14 amino acids. The CDR3 region is CASSLPSPSGGYTF.

The chain uses TRBV5-1 and TRBJ2-1. The CDR3 totals 13 residues. The germline V gene has CDR1 SGHRS and CDR2 YFSETQ. The CDR3 sequence: CASSLVQVNEQFF.

This chain connects TRBV9 to TRBJ2-3; the D gene TCRdb calls, TRBD2, cannot be checked with no DNA. Germline V gene lookup returns CDR1 SGDLS and CDR2 YYNGEE. CDR3 length: 17 residues. The CDR3 spells CASSVAGLAGGADTQYF.

The V gene is TRBV29-1, the J gene TRBJ2-1. Germline V gene data show CDR1 as SQVTM and CDR2 as ANQGSEA. The length of the CDR3 is 13 residues. CDR3 region: CSVDFAQSGKQFF.

The chain couples TRBV12-3 or TRBV12-4 to TRBJ2-7; the TCRdb D gene call, TRBD2, has no DNA to confirm it. This CDR3 is built from 15 residues. CDR3 sequence reads: CASSFGEGSIYEQYF.

The CDR3 spells CASSLGRSQLFSGANVLTF. The rearrangement joins TRBV12-3 or TRBV12-4 to TRBJ2-6. The CDR3 is 19 amino acids.